This T cell receptor beta chain was captured in a study of T cells in Graves' hyperthyroidism and ophthalmopathy. In this sample, this clonotype turned up a few times. Its antigen is undetermined. Hyperthyroidism, newly diagnosed and lasting under 2 months, affected patients aged 18 to 65. The diagnostic basis comprised clinical symptoms, serum thyroxine and TRAb, thyroid ultrasound and orbital computed tomography. General study results and limits: Blood shared most expanded thyroid clonotypes above 0.001.

Researchers amplified the TCR beta CDR3 regions from RNA transcripts. First-round RT-PCR of the TCR CDR3 relied on the HTBI primer set. Each CDR3 protein is one row after TCRdb ran MiXCR on the multiplex PCR reads. In the table there are about 840,000 distinct CDR3 sequences, around 38% of which are singletons. The CDR3 spans 16 residues. Deletions cut 4 bases from V and 6 bases from J, with 19 bases between. Germline assignment: CDR1 SGHRS and CDR2 YFSETQ. This clonotype was sampled from a man between 18 and 29 years old with Graves' hyperthyroidism. The chain couples TRBV5-1 to TRBJ2-2, with D perhaps matching TRBD2 (5 bases). The sequenced sample was blood. The CDR3 DNA sequence: TGCGCCAGCAGCCGGACGGACCGGGATTTTCCCGGGGAGCTGTTTTTT. Amino acids: CASSRTDRDFPGELFF.